This T cell receptor (beta chain) emerged from a study of shared clonotypes between healthy human individuals. The V gene's germline CDR1 is SGDLS and CDR2 YYNGEE. The CDR3 loop spans 14 amino acids. Notes on this clone: Its specificity is not known.

The study's findings and limits: In contrast to clonotypes shared by all four donors, non-shared clonotypes had lower generation probabilities.

Healthy HIV-negative adults without recent acute infections or vaccinations served as donors. Naive CD45RA+ and memory CD45RA-negative subsets were split from CD4+ cells. The assay was immunoSEQ multiplex PCR, and TCRdb's table has in-frame clones only and misses some. Counted here are more than 500,000 clones, roughly 95% occurring once; the ten biggest clones make up about 0.059%. This chain uses TRBV9 with TRBJ2-5; 10 bases align to TRBD2. The J call may be incorrect, as the DNA end agrees better with TRBJ2-7. This clonotype was obtained from a woman younger than 45 in good health. Sequencing was performed on naive CD4+ T cells sorted from blood. As for subset: CD45RA+ positively selected. The CDR3 spells CASSAGLADYEQYF. The CDR3 DNA reads TGTGCCAGCAGCGCCGGACTAGCGGACTACGAGCAGTACTTC.